The clone carrying this T cell receptor (beta chain) showed up many times. Germline-derived CDR1 and CDR2 are LNHNV and YYDKDF (reference sequence). V dropped 0 bases and J dropped 7 bases, with 13 bases sitting between them. The CDR3 is 15 residues long. The sample comes from a study of T cells in Graves' hyperthyroidism and ophthalmopathy. Newly diagnosed patients aged 18 to 65 had hyperthyroidism of under 2 months' duration. Exclusion of a patient resulted from uncontrolled infection, other autoimmune disease, pregnancy or lactation. Orbital computed tomography, thyroid ultrasound, serum thyroxine and TRAb, and clinical symptoms together informed the diagnoses. Out of over 7.5 ml of fresh peripheral blood came the PBMCs. RNA transcripts gave rise to amplified TCR beta CDR3 regions. Using the HTBI primer set, a first-round RT-PCR was run on the TCR CDR3. One entry per CDR3 protein results from TCRdb running MiXCR on the multiplex PCR reads. The sample lists roughly 360,000 distinct CDR3 sequences, less than 15% occurring once.

The receptor's source is a man aged 25 to 40 with Graves' hyperthyroidism that later progressed to Graves' ophthalmopathy. Sequencing was carried out using blood. The V call is TRBV15, the J call TRBJ1-5; D gene unclear. The CDR3 DNA sequence: TGTGCCACCAGCAGAGATCGAGGTGACGGGCAGCCCCAGCATTTT. Translation: CATSRDRGDGQPQHF.